This TCR beta chain was profiled in a study of regulatory T cells in long-lasting Graves disease. Building of the TCR beta libraries involved iRepertoire HTBI primers and Arm-PCR of CDR3 regions. TCRdb used MiXCR to reprocess the multiplex PCR reads, holding one entry per CDR3 protein. The data show 300,000 to 500,000 distinct CDR3 sequences, with less than 25% seen just once and 20% to 25% held by the top ten. Time point of the sample: persistent/refractory GD, antithyroid drugs over 5 years with positive TRAb. The authors made the TCR library using RNA they extracted from PBMCs. The diagnosis of Graves' disease used American Thyroid Association guidelines. Patients all came to the study from an endocrinology department in Xi'an, China. Points from the study as a whole: A greater number of public clonotypes (roughly 2,700) was shared by persistent patients than by new patients (about 890). It was in persistent disease that TRBV28, TRBJ1-2 and TRBJ2-5 were favored.

With 3 bases clipped from V and 3 bases from J, the junction kept 23 bases outside the gene matches. CDR3 length equals 22 residues. Per germline, CDR1 KGHSH and CDR2 LQKENI. There are a few counts of this clonotype. Its antigen is unknown. This sequence joins TRBV18 and TRBJ2-2, with 9 bases matching TRBD2. The input for sequencing was peripheral blood mononuclear cells (PBMCs), taken when the disease was refractory, from a patient treated with antithyroid drugs. The TCR was taken from a female donor with Graves disease. Here the CDR3 reads CASSPVVPGDYSGRQDTGELFF. CDR3 DNA: TGTGCCAGCTCACCGGTCGTTCCGGGCGATTATAGCGGGAGACAGGACACCGGGGAGCTGTTTTTT.